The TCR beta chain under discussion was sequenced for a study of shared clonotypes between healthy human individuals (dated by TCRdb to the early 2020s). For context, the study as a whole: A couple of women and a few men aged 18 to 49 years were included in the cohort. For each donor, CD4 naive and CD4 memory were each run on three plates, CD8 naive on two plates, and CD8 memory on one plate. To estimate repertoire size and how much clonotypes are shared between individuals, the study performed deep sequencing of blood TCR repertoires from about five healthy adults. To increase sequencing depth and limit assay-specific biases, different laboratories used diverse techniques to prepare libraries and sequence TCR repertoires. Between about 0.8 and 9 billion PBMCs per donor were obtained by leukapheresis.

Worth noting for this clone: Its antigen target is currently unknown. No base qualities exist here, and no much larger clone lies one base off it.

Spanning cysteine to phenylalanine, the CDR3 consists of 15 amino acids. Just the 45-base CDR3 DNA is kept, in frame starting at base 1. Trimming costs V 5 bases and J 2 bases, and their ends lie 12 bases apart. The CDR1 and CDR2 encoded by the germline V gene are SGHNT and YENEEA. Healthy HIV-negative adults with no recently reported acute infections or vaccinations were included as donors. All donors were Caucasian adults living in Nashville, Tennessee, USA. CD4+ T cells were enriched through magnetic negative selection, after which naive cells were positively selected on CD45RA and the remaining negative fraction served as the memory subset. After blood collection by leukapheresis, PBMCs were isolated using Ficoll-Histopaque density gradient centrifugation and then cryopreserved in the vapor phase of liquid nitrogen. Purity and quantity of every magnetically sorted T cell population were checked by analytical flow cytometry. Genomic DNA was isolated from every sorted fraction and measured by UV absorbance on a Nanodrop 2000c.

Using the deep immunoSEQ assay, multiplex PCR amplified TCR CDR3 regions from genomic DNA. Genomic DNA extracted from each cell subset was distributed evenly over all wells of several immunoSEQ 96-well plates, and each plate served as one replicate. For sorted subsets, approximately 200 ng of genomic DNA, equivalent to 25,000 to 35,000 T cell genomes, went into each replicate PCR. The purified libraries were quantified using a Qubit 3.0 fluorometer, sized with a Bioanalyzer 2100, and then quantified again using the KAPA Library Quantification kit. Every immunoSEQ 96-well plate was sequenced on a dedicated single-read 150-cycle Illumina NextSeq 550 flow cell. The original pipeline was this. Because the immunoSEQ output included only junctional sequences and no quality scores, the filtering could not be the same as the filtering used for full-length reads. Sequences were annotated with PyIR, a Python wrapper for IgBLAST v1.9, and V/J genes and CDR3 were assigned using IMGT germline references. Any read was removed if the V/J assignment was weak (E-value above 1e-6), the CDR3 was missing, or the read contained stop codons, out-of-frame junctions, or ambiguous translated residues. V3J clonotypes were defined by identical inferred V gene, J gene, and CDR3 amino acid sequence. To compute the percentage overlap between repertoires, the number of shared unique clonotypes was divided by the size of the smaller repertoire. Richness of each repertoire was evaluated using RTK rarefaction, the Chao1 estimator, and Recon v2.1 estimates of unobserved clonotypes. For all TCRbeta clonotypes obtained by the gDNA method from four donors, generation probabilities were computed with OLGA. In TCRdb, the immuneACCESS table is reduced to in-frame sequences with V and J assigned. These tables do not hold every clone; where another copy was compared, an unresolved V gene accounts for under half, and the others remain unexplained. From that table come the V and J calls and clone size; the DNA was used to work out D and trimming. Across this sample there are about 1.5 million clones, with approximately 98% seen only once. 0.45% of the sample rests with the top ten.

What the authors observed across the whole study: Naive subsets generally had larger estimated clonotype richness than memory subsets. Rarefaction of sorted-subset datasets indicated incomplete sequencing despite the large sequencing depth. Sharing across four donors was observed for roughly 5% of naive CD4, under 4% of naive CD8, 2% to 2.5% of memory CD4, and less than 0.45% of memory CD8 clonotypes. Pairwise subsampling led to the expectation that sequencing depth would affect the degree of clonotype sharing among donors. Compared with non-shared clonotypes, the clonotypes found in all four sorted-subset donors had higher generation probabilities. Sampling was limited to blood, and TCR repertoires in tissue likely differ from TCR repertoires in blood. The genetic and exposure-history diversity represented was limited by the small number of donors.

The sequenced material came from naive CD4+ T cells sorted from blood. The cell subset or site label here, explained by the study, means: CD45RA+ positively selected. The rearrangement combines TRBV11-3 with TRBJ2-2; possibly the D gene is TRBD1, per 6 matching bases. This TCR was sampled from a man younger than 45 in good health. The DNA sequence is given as TGTGCCAGCAGCAGAGGACAGTTAAACACCGGGGAGCTGTTTTTT. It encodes CASSRGQLNTGELFF.